These T cell receptor beta chains were read from a single sample in a study of cytomegalovirus exposure and HLA in healthy donors. Profiled with immunoSEQ multiplex PCR; TCRdb holds only in-frame clones, not every one. The table lists under 200,000 clones, over 75% of them singletons. The specimen was PBMCs. The receptors stem from a woman aged 18-30 years in good health and CMV-seronegative. Each CDR3 is given with its conserved first and last residue. The D gene is left open where the match is weak. Some rows mark clone size as missing; the rest say once, few, many or name a class of expanded clone.

v_gene	j_gene	abundance	d_gene	CDR3nt	CDR3aa
TRBV11-1	TRBJ2-7	NA	NA	TGTGCCAGCAGCTTAACCGAGACACTAGGCGAGCAGTACTTC	CASSLTETLGEQYF
TRBV9	TRBJ2-2	NA	TRBD2	TGTGCCAGCAGCGTAGCGGGGGGTACCGGGGAGCTGTTTTTT	CASSVAGGTGELFF
TRBV5-4	TRBJ2-7	NA	TRBD1	TGTGCCAGCAGCTTATCCGCCGGGACAGAGAAGTACTTC	CASSLSAGTEKYF
TRBV5-4	TRBJ2-1	NA	NA	TGTGCCAGCAGCCAGCTAGCGAATGAGCAGTTCTTC	CASSQLANEQFF
TRBV25-1	TRBJ2-7	NA	TRBD2	TGTGCCAGCAGTAAGGGAGTAGCGGGAGGGCCCTCTTCGTACGAGCAGTACTTC	CASSKGVAGGPSSYEQYF
TRBV7-3	TRBJ2-5	once	TRBD2	TGTGCCAGCAGCGAAAATAGCGGGAGCGAGACCCAGTACTTC	CASSENSGSETQYF
TRBV29-1	TRBJ2-4	few	TRBD1	TGCAGCGTTACGCCGGGACAGATAAACATTCAGTACTTC	CSVTPGQINIQYF
TRBV7-3	TRBJ2-2	NA	NA	TGTGCCAGCGCCCTCGGGAACACCGGGGAGCTGTTTTTT	CASALGNTGELFF
TRBV27	TRBJ1-2	NA	TRBD1	TGTGCCAGCCGGTCCACGCCCACCCGGGACAGGGTAGACTATGGCTACACCTTC	CASRSTPTRDRVDYGYTF
TRBV11-2	TRBJ2-3	NA	TRBD2	TGTGCCAGCAGCCTGGGACTAGTCCCAGATACGCAGTATTTT	CASSLGLVPDTQYF
TRBV11-3	TRBJ2-5	NA	NA	TGTGCCAGCAGCGCGGTCGGGACATCAGGGACCCAGTACTTC	CASSAVGTSGTQYF
TRBV7-3	TRBJ2-2	NA	TRBD1	TGTGCCAGCAGCTTAGGGGGACAGGCGAACACCGGGGAGCTGTTTTTT	CASSLGGQANTGELFF
TRBV27	TRBJ1-4	few	TRBD1	TGTGCCAGCAGTAAGACAGGGAATGAAAAACTGTTTTTT	CASSKTGNEKLFF
TRBV19	TRBJ1-5	NA	NA	TGTGCCAGTAGTGCCCTCTTGGGGGCTGGGTCAGCCCAGCATTTT	CASSALLGAGSAQHF
TRBV6-1	TRBJ2-1	NA	NA	TGTGCCAGCAGTTGGGGGACTCTAGGAGGTGGTGAGCAGTTCTTC	CASSWGTLGGGEQFF
TRBV10-2	TRBJ2-1	NA	TRBD2	TGCGCCAGCAGTGAGCAAACTAGCGGGCCAATCAATGAGCAGTTCTTC	CASSEQTSGPINEQFF
TRBV29-1	TRBJ1-2	once	NA	TGCAGCGTTGAAGATGCGGGAGACGTTTTTAACTATGGCTACACCTTC	CSVEDAGDVFNYGYTF
TRBV7-9	TRBJ2-6	once	TRBD1	TGTTCCAGCAGCTTGAAGGGGGCAGGTGGGCCTGGGGCCAACGTCCTGACTTTC	CSSSLKGAGGPGANVLTF